A single TCR beta chain is shown here with its context. No antigen is known for it. Those with hyperthyroidism were 18 to 65 years old, newly diagnosed, and ill for under 2 months. Clinicians diagnosed patients from clinical symptoms, serum thyroxine and TRAb, thyroid ultrasound and orbital computed tomography. Authors of the study amplified TCR beta CDR3 regions from RNA transcripts. First-round RT-PCR of the TCR CDR3 relied on the HTBI primer set. TCRdb itself ran the multiplex PCR reads through MiXCR, one entry per CDR3 protein. Here the sample spans roughly 700,000 distinct CDR3 sequences, around 40% being singletons. This sample is drawn from a study of T cells in Graves' hyperthyroidism and ophthalmopathy. Trimming cost V 4 bases and J 9 bases, with 24 bases left between them. Per germline, CDR1 SQVTM and CDR2 ANQGSEA. The CDR3 runs to 15 residues. Findings and caveats of the study: Blood also contained most expanded thyroid clonotypes above 0.001.

The TCR was taken from a woman in her thirties or forties with Graves' hyperthyroidism. The sequencing input was blood. J is TRBJ2-5 and V is TRBV29-1, with D perhaps given as TRBD1 or TRBD2 (5 bases each). This chain's CDR3 is CSVVASQDRVGAQYF. The CDR3 DNA reads TGCAGCGTTGTGGCCAGCCAAGATCGGGTGGGGGCCCAGTACTTC. The complete variable domain, with remaining parts taken from reference TRBV29-1 and TRBJ2-5, reads SAVISQKPSRDICQRGTSLTIQCQVDSQVTMMFWYRQQPGQSLTLIATANQGSEATYESGFVIDKFPISRPNLTFSTLTVSNMSPEDSSIYLCSVVASQDRVGAQYFGPGTRLLVL.